The 15 T cell receptor beta chains in this list originate from one sample, sequenced in a study of T cell responses to AZD1222 COVID-19 vaccine (dated by TCRdb to the early 2020s). The time point label corresponds to: baseline before first vaccination. Library construction relied on the immunoSEQ multiplex PCR assay. TCRdb retrieved this table from immuneACCESS and kept in-frame rearrangements only. Not all clones are present; in checked studies, unresolved V genes account for under half, and no reason is known for the remainder. The sample profile shows about 120,000 clones; under 85% of them were found once. Together, the top ten hold 5.5% to 8% of the sample. Here the sequenced sample was peripheral blood, taken on day 0 of AZD1222 vaccination. The source of these receptors is an adult in good health.

This chain joins TRBV29-1 and TRBJ1-2, with D unresolved. V was cut by 2 bases and J by 4 bases, with 11 bases left in between. Germline values: CDR1 SQVTM, CDR2 ANQGSEA. The CDR3 consists of 13 residues. CDR3 protein: CSVERAETYGYTF. CDR3 bases: TGCAGCGTTGAAAGGGCGGAGACCTATGGCTACACCTTC.

This chain joins TRBV3-1 (or the pseudogene TRBV3-2) and TRBJ1-5; D call uncertain. The V end lost 1 base, the J end lost 1 base, and 5 bases lay between the germline ends. CDR1 LGHDT and CDR2 YNNKEL come from the germline V gene (reference sequence). The CDR3 is 14 amino acids. The CDR3 reads CASSQAESNQPQHF. The DNA for the CDR3 is TGTGCCAGCAGCCAAGCCGAAAGCAATCAGCCCCAGCATTTT.

The rearrangement uses TRBV7-8 and TRBJ1-3; D gene uncertain. This CDR3 is built from 15 residues. Germline V lookup: CDR1 SGHVS, CDR2 FQNEAQ. V lost 5 bases and J 0 bases, leaving 11 bases between the germline ends. In DNA, the CDR3 is TGTGCCAGCAGCGAACACCGAATCTCTGGAAACACCATATATTTT. Its protein is CASSEHRISGNTIYF. Filled out from reference TRBV7-8 and TRBJ1-3, the complete variable domain reads GAGVSQSPRYKVAKRGQDVALRCDPISGHVSLFWYQQALGQGPEFLTYFQNEAQLDKSGLPSDRFFAERPEGSVSTLKIQRTQQEDSAVYLCASSEHRISGNTIYFGEGSWLTVV.

The V gene is TRBV11-3, the J gene TRBJ2-1, with TRBD2 as a possible D gene (6 bases). CDR1 is SGHNT and CDR2 is YENEEA in the germline V gene. The ends were cut back, 5 bases at V and 10 bases at J, with 27 bases in the middle. CDR3 length: 17 amino acids. DNA for the CDR3: TGTGCCAGCAGCCCCCACGGCGGCGGGATAATGTATGGCGAGCAGTTCTTC. This sequence encodes CASSPHGGGIMYGEQFF.

The rearrangement uses TRBV11-2 and TRBJ2-2, with D tentatively TRBD2 (7 bases). Trimming took off 0 bases at V and 1 base at J, with 12 bases between the two ends. The CDR3 runs to 17 residues. In germline, CDR1 is SGHAT, CDR2 FQNNGV. The CDR3 loop reads CASSLERGPGNTGELFF. The CDR3 nucleotides read TGTGCCAGCAGCTTAGAGCGGGGGCCGGGGAACACCGGGGAGCTGTTTTTT. The variable domain in full, completed from reference TRBV11-2 and TRBJ2-2, reads EAGVAQSPRYKIIEKRQSVAFWCNPISGHATLYWYQQILGQGPKLLIQFQNNGVVDDSQLPKDRFSAERLKGVDSTLKIQPAKLEDSAVYLCASSLERGPGNTGELFFGEGSRLTVL.

This sequence joins TRBV12-3 or TRBV12-4 and TRBJ2-3, with unresolved D. This CDR3 region has 11 residues. Trimming removed 3 bases at V and 2 bases at J, with 0 bases between. The CDR3 spells CASSFTDTQYF. CDR3 bases: TGTGCCAGCAGTTTCACAGATACGCAGTATTTT.

This clone was counted once. The chain employs TRBV6-6 and TRBJ1-6; 9 bases line up with TRBD1. The junction had 8 bases not matched to a gene; V was cut back by 3 bases and J by 8 bases. The CDR3 extends over 16 amino acids. Germline CDR1 and CDR2: MNHNY and SVGAGI (reference sequence). In nucleotides, the CDR3 is TGTGCCAGCAGTTATCTACAGGGGGCTCGGGATTCACCCCTCCACTTT. Its translation: CASSYLQGARDSPLHF.

The CDR3 sequence: CASSLDKRGGWETQYF. In DNA form, the CDR3 reads TGTGCCAGCAGCTTAGACAAGCGGGGGGGCTGGGAGACCCAGTACTTC. J is TRBJ2-5 and V is TRBV7-2; 10 nucleotides line up with TRBD2. Germline-derived CDR1 and CDR2 are SGHTA and FQGNSA. The CDR3 contains 16 residues. J was trimmed by 5 bases and V by 1 base; bases with no gene match: 7. Full variable domain (rest looked up from reference TRBV7-2 and TRBJ2-5): GAGVSQSPSNKVTEKGKDVELRCDPISGHTALYWYRQSLGQGLEFLIYFQGNSAPDKSGLPSDRFSAERTGGSVSTLTIQRTQQEDSAVYLCASSLDKRGGWETQYFGPGTRLLVL.

The genes are TRBV5-1 and TRBJ1-5, with 7 bases aligning to TRBD1. The germline V gene has CDR1 SGHRS and CDR2 YFSETQ. The ends lost 0 bases at V and 2 bases at J; junction bases unmatched: 2. The CDR3 length is 15 residues. The CDR3 bases are TGCGCCAGCAGCTTGGAGGGGGCTCGCAATCAGCCCCAGCATTTT. This translates into CASSLEGARNQPQHF.

The V gene is TRBV14, the J gene TRBJ2-1; D is uncertain. This CDR3 region has 14 residues. V lost 0 bases and J 6 bases, leaving 9 bases between the germline ends. The germline gives CDR1 SGHDN, CDR2 FVKESK. CDR3 in DNA: TGTGCCAGCAGCCAAGAAAGAGTGCTCAATGAGCAGTTCTTC. This translates into CASSQERVLNEQFF.

This clone was counted a single time. This chain connects TRBV2 to TRBJ1-6; 10 bases line up with TRBD1. CDR1 SNHLY and CDR2 FYNNEI come from the germline V gene. The CDR3 sequence is 14 residues long. V lost 7 bases and J lost 10; bases outside the gene matches: 7. The CDR3 region is CASTYRDRGSPLHF. In DNA form, the CDR3 reads TGTGCCAGCACGTACCGGGACAGGGGATCACCCCTCCACTTT.

The chain uses TRBV6-4 and TRBJ1-2; TRBD1 aligns across 12 bases. Germline loops: CDR1 MRHNA, CDR2 SNTAGT. CDR3 length: 15 amino acids. V lost 2 bases and J lost 4; bases outside the gene matches: 2. The CDR3 nucleotides read TGTGCCAGCAGTGACGGGACAGGGGGCAGCTATGGCTACACCTTC. Its protein product is CASSDGTGGSYGYTF.

This chain links TRBV5-6 with TRBJ1-2; D possibly corresponds to TRBD1 (5 bases). Trimming cost V 4 bases and J 2 bases, with 9 bases left between them. Germline V lookup: CDR1 SGHDT, CDR2 YYEEEE. The CDR3 covers 13 residues. CDR3 in amino acids: CASSKDTNYGYTF. In nucleotides, the CDR3 is TGTGCCAGCAGCAAGGACACGAACTATGGCTACACCTTC.

The CDR3 nucleotides read TGTGCCAGCAGTTTTAGGGCTGTGGAACAGTACTTC. Translated: CASSFRAVEQYF. The V and J genes are TRBV12-3 or TRBV12-4 and TRBJ2-7; D gene unclear. The CDR3 spans 12 residues. The V and J ends lost 3 bases and 10 bases respectively, with 13 bases between them.

This sequence joins TRBV28 and TRBJ2-7, with D unclear. The V end lost 4 bases, the J end lost 3 bases, and 22 bases lay between the germline ends. CDR3 length: 17 residues. The germline V gene encodes CDR1 MDHEN and CDR2 SYDVKM. The CDR3 DNA reads TGTGCCAGCAGTTCAAACCGACGGAAAGGGCTCCACTACGAGCAGTACTTC. Translation: CASSSNRRKGLHYEQYF.